This T cell receptor beta chain was identified during a study of blood T cell repertoires in COVID-19. Background on the study: COVID-19 samples, acute and convalescent, were from the United States, Italy and Spain.

TCRdb's copy holds only in-frame clones and misses some; the assay was immunoSEQ multiplex PCR. The table records about 250,000 clones, more than 65% of them present only once. The receptor was derived from a woman aged 40 to 50 with active or convalescent COVID-19. Sample: peripheral blood.

CDR3: CASSLSSGVRFF. The CDR3 DNA is TGTGCCAGCAGTTTATCTAGCGGGGTTCGGTTCTTC. The V gene is TRBV12-3 or TRBV12-4, the J gene TRBJ2-1; 9 nucleotides align to TRBD2. This CDR3 has 12 residues. V shed 2 bases, J shed 15 bases, and the junction held 5 bases outside the gene matches.